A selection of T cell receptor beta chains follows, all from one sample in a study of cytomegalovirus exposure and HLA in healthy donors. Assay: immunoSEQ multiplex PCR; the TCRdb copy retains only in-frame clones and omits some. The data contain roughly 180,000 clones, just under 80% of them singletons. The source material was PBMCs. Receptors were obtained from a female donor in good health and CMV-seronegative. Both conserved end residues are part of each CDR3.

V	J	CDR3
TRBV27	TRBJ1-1	CASKMTGDPTEAFF
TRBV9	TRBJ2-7	CASSLRTASYEQYF
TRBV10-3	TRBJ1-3	CAISDYGQGAGNTIYF
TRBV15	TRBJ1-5	CATSGGDNQPQHF
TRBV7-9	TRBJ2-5	CASSLQGSQETQYF
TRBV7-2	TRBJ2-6	CASSPSSGANVLTF
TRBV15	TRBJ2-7	CATSRVLAGTYEQYF
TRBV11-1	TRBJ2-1	CASSSPRTGSSYNEQFF
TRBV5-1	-	CASSAHHGTKINLYEQYF
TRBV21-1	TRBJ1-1	CASSIIGGDTEAFF
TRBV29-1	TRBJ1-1	CSALTSLNTEAFF
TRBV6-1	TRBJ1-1	CASGDRANTEAFF
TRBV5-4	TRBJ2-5	CASGDSHQETQYF
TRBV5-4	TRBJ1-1	CASSSRQTNTEAFF
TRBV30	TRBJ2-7	CAWSVQGLEQYF
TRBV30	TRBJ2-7	CAWKTGYYEQYF
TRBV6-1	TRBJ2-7	CASQGRLSYEQYF
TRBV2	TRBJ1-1	CASSRLGGHHAFF
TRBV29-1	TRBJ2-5	CSAWTGGRETQYF
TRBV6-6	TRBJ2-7	CASSPGVAGAGEQYF
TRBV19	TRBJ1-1	CAGSINRETEAFF
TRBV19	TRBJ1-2	CASMDTTGYGYTF
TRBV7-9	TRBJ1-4	CASSSRGQDEKLFF
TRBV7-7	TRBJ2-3	CASSPGTSVPVPTDMQYF
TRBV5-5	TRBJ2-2	CASSYPLAGDSTGELFF
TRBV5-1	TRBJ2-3	CASRYSTDTQYF
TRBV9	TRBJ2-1	CASSGSLAGGRNEQFF
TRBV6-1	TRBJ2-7	CASSAGQSSYEQYF
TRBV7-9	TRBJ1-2	CASSLETLSGGYTF
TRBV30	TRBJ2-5	CAWSETPPGLAGSGETQYF
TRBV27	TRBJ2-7	CASSPYWTGGYEQYF
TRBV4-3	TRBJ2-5	CASSISPQETQYF
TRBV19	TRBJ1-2	CASSTPQGSYGYTF
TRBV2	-	CASTASGDIYEQYF
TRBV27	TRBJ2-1	CASRGLAGVVSNEQFF
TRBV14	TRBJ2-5	CASSQAKRTSGARETQYF
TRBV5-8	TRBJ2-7	CASSLGGPTYEQYF
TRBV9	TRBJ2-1	CASSVATPSGGDNEQFF
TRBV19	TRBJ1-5	CASSVRDRGGGNQPQHF
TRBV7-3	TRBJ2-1	CASSPSAVRHNEQFF
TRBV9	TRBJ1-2	CASSVGGGTGDGYTF
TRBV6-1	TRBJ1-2	CASSEQGNYGYTF
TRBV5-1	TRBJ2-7	CASSLAWTEVPYEQYF
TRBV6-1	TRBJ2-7	CASSELNSYEQYF
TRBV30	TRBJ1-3	CAWSVQVTIYF
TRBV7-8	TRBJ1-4	CASSLALRATGSNEKLFF
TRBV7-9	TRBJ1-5	CASSPHYDDQPQHF
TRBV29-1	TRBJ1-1	CSVAGTPESTEAFF